This T cell receptor beta chain was captured by sequencing in a study of blood T cell repertoires in COVID-19. As for the study in general: Whether acute or convalescent, the COVID-19 samples came from the United States, Italy and Spain. T cells, B-cell-depleted T cells, or PBMCs provided the cDNA or gDNA that served as material.

As processed by the authors: Reference gene primer amplification gave nucleated cell count estimates. The data were produced by immunoSEQ multiplex PCR, yet TCRdb's version contains in-frame clones alone and is incomplete. V, J and clone size are taken as reported in that table, and D and trimming were inferred from the DNA itself. There are 250,000 to 350,000 clones in the sample; 85% to 90% occur only once, and about 11% lies in the top ten. V was cut by 4 bases and J by 8 bases, with 16 bases left in between. Germline V gene lookup returns CDR1 MGHRA and CDR2 YSYEKL. This CDR3 is 14 amino acids long. Seattle patients were enrolled while actively infected and followed longitudinally.

The rearrangement joins TRBV4-1 to TRBJ2-3; D is perhaps TRBD1 (6 bases). This TCR derives from a woman aged 25-40 years with COVID-19, enrolled during active disease. Source material: peripheral blood. In nucleotides, the CDR3 is TGCGCCAGCAGCCCTACCGTGGGACAACCTACGCAGTATTTT. It specifies CASSPTVGQPTQYF.